This T cell receptor (beta chain) derives from a study of technical replicates of blood from a handful of donors. The trim removed 4 bases at V and 2 bases at J, leaving 3 bases unmatched. In germline, CDR1 is SGHRS, CDR2 YFSETQ. CDR3 length: 14 amino acids. Clones were sequenced by immunoSEQ multiplex PCR, and TCRdb holds only the in-frame ones, with some missing. The table includes roughly 56,000 clones, 80% to 90% detected once. Sequenced material: PBMCs. This TCR came from a human donor in good health. Some clones in this sample may be carry-over from other donors' samples. The J gene is TRBJ1-2, the V gene TRBV5-1; 9 bases map to TRBD1. Here the CDR3 reads CASSVGQGNYGYTF. CDR3 in DNA: TGCGCCAGCAGCGTAGGACAGGGGAACTATGGCTACACCTTC.